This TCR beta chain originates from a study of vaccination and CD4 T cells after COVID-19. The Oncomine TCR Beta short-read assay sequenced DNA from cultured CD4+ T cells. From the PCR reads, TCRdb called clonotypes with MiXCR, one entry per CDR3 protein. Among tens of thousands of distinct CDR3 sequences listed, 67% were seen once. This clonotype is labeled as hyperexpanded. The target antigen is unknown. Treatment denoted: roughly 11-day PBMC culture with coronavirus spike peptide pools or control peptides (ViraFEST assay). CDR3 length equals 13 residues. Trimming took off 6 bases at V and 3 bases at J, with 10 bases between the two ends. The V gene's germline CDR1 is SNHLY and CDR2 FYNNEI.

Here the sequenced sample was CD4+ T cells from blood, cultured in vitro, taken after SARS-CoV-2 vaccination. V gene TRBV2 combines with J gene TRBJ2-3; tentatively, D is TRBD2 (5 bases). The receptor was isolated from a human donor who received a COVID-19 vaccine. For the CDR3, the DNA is TGTGCCAGCAGGGGTTCGGGGACAGATACGCAGTATTTT. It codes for CASRGSGTDTQYF.